The 13 T cell receptor beta chains below were found in one sample sequenced in a study of cytomegalovirus exposure and HLA in healthy donors. 60 Vbeta and 13 Jbeta primers were used in PCR. Some clones are missing from TCRdb's copy, which holds only in-frame ones; the method was immunoSEQ multiplex PCR. Of 130,000 to 150,000 clones listed, approximately 80% are singletons. The sequencing sample was made of PBMCs. Source of these receptors: a man between 18 and 35 years old in good health and CMV-seronegative.

The V and J genes are TRBV29-1 and TRBJ2-5; D might be TRBD2 (6 bases). V was cut by 7 bases and J by 5 bases, with 17 bases left in between. Per the germline V gene, CDR1 is SQVTM and CDR2 is ANQGSEA. The CDR3 runs 13 residues. In DNA, the CDR3 is TGCAGCGCCCCGGAGGGGAGTTGGGAGACCCAGTACTTC. It codes for CSAPEGSWETQYF.

This chain uses TRBV5-4 with TRBJ2-5; D is uncertain. Germline lookup yields CDR1 SGHNT and CDR2 YYREEE (reference sequence). The ends were cut back, 4 bases at V and 5 bases at J, with 12 bases in the middle. The CDR3 contains 13 residues. CDR3 in amino acids: CASSPYPSETQYF. The DNA for the CDR3 is TGTGCCAGCAGCCCCTACCCCTCGGAGACCCAGTACTTC.

Only a few counts were recorded for this clone. J is TRBJ1-4 and V is TRBV11-3, with TRBD1 matching over 8 bases. CDR3 length: 15 amino acids. V lost 5 bases to trimming and J lost 5 bases; unmatched junction nucleotides: 7. CDR1 is SGHNT and CDR2 is YENEEA in the germline V gene. DNA for the CDR3: TGTGCCAGCAGCGATACGACAGGGGCAAATGAAAAACTGTTTTTT. Its translation is CASSDTTGANEKLFF. Full variable domain (remainder filled in from reference TRBV11-3 and TRBJ1-4): EAGVVQSPRYKIIEKKQPVAFWCNPISGHNTLYWYLQNLGQGPELLIRYENEEAVDDSQLPKDRFSAERLKGVDSTLKIQPAELGDSAVYLCASSDTTGANEKLFFGSGTQLSVL.

V gene TRBV5-1 combines with J gene TRBJ2-3; 10 bases are a match to TRBD1. This CDR3 is 16 amino acids long. The J segment lost 4 bases and the V segment lost 4 bases, leaving 9 bases of the junction unmatched. Germline V gene data show CDR1 as SGHRS and CDR2 as YFSETQ. The CDR3 DNA reads TGCGCCAGCAGCGCCCGACAGGGGGCCAGGTCAGATACGCAGTATTTT. Translating gives CASSARQGARSDTQYF.

V and J are TRBV7-9 and TRBJ1-1, with a weak D call TRBD1 (5 bases). Germline CDR1 and CDR2: SEHNR and FQNEAQ (reference sequence). V lost 7 bases and J lost 1, with 13 bases in between. The CDR3 is 14 amino acids. CDR3 residues: CASTSRGGNTEAFF. Here the CDR3 DNA reads TGTGCCAGCACCTCACGGGGGGGGAACACTGAAGCTTTCTTT.

V usage is TRBV7-2 and J usage is TRBJ1-1; D remains ambiguous. The CDR3 contains 15 residues. The germline CDR1 and CDR2 sequences are SGHTA and FQGNSA. The V gene lost 0 bases and the J gene lost 0 bases, with 8 bases spanning the gap. Written as DNA, the CDR3 is TGTGCCAGCAGCTTAGCGTCCAGGATGAACACTGAAGCTTTCTTT. Translation: CASSLASRMNTEAFF.

The gene calls are TRBV5-1 and TRBJ2-5; D perhaps matches TRBD2 (5 bases). The V gene's germline CDR1 is SGHRS and CDR2 YFSETQ. Trimming took off 2 bases at V and 1 base at J, with 9 bases between the two ends. The CDR3 consists of 14 residues. The CDR3 sequence is CASSFSGSQETQYF. CDR3 nucleotides: TGCGCCAGCAGCTTCAGCGGCTCCCAAGAGACCCAGTACTTC.

The chain carries TRBV19 and TRBJ1-1, with 7 bases lining up with TRBD1. The CDR3 extends over 13 amino acids. The ends lost 5 bases at V and 11 bases at J; junction bases unmatched: 11. Germline-derived CDR1 and CDR2 are LNHDA and SQIVND (reference sequence). The CDR3 loop reads CASSLRDRVYAFF. DNA of the CDR3: TGTGCCAGTAGTCTTCGAGACAGGGTCTACGCTTTCTTT.

This clone is medium-sized. This chain joins TRBV6-1 and TRBJ2-6; D gene uncertain. The germline CDR1 and CDR2 sequences are MNHNS and SASEGT. V lost 1 base to trimming and J lost 0 bases, with 4 bases between them. This CDR3 has 15 amino acids. CDR3 in amino acids: CASSEDSSGANVLTF. The CDR3 coding sequence is TGTGCCAGCAGTGAAGACAGCTCTGGGGCCAACGTCCTGACTTTC.

This chain links TRBV19 with TRBJ1-5; D remains unclear. Germline-derived CDR1 and CDR2 are LNHDA and SQIVND (reference sequence). The CDR3 extends over 13 amino acids. Deletions cut 5 bases from V and 7 bases from J, with 12 bases between. Written as DNA, the CDR3 is TGTGCCAGTAGTTCCCCAGGCATCCAGCCCCAGCATTTT. Translating gives CASSSPGIQPQHF. The full variable domain, in which reference TRBV19 and TRBJ1-5 provide the parts outside the CDR3, is DGGITQSPKYLFRKEGQNVTLSCEQNLNHDAMYWYRQDPGQGLRLIYYSQIVNDFQKGDIAEGYSVSREKKESFPLTVTSAQKNPTAFYLCASSSPGIQPQHFGDGTRLSIL.

J is TRBJ1-1 and V is TRBV10-1; D is unresolved. The CDR3 consists of 13 residues. The germline V and J ends were trimmed by 3 bases and 0 bases, with 5 bases remaining between them. CDR1 and CDR2 (germline): WNHNN, SYGVQD (reference sequence). In DNA form, the CDR3 reads TGCGCCAGCAGTGAATCGGTGAACACTGAAGCTTTCTTT. This encodes CASSESVNTEAFF.

V usage is TRBV14 and J usage is TRBJ2-1; TRBD2 agrees at 10 bases. CDR1 and CDR2 (germline): SGHDN, FVKESK. The V and J ends lost 9 bases and 4 bases, in that order; junction bases with no gene match: 6. CDR3 length equals 14 residues. The CDR3 nucleotides are TGTGCCAGTCGTTTAGCGGGGGGATACAATGAGCAGTTCTTC. Translated: CASRLAGGYNEQFF.

The rearrangement uses TRBV29-1 and TRBJ2-5, with D uncertain. TRBJ2-7 explains the end of the DNA better; the J call may be wrong. The CDR3 totals 12 residues. Germline V gene data show CDR1 as SQVTM and CDR2 as ANQGSEA. As DNA, the CDR3 is TGCAGCGTTGTGGCCGGGTTCCGCGAGCAGTACTTC. It yields the protein CSVVAGFREQYF.